These T cell receptor beta chains were read from a single sample in a study of human T cells and chemical hapten exposure. TCRdb passed the RACE reads through MiXCR, listing each CDR3 protein once. The data show around 340,000 distinct CDR3 sequences, around 7% seen once. The material was whole blood, obtained in connection with sensitization to the hapten diphenylcyclopropenone (DPC). These receptors all stem from a woman between 18 and 29 years old with alopecia areata. Some clones in this sample may be carry-over from other donors' samples. CDR3s include the opening cysteine and the closing phenylalanine or tryptophan. The order of the fields is clone size, V gene, J gene, D gene, CDR3 protein, CDR3 DNA. A D gene is named only where the DNA matches it firmly. Size values are once, few and many counts, or a class for expanded clones, and some rows have none.

abundance: few; v_gene: TRBV6-6; j_gene: TRBJ2-3; d_gene: .; CDR3aa: CASSYDGSAADTQYF; CDR3nt: TGTGCCAGCAGTTACGACGGCAGTGCTGCAGATACGCAGTATTTT
abundance: many; v_gene: TRBV5-1; j_gene: TRBJ2-1; d_gene: .; CDR3aa: CASSLTGYGNEQFF; CDR3nt: TGCGCCAGCAGCTTGACAGGGTACGGCAATGAGCAGTTCTTC
abundance: many; v_gene: TRBV18; j_gene: TRBJ1-5; d_gene: .; CDR3aa: CASSPTSTNQPQHF; CDR3nt: TGTGCCAGCTCACCAACCTCGACAAATCAGCCCCAGCATTTT
abundance: .; v_gene: TRBV29-1; j_gene: TRBJ2-5; d_gene: .; CDR3aa: CSVVPQGKTQYF; CDR3nt: TGCAGCGTTGTCCCGCAGGGGAAGACCCAGTACTTC
abundance: many; v_gene: TRBV20-1; j_gene: TRBJ2-1; d_gene: .; CDR3aa: CSARDRLDNEQFF; CDR3nt: TGCAGTGCTAGAGATCGACTAGACAATGAGCAGTTCTTC
abundance: many; v_gene: TRBV20-1; j_gene: TRBJ2-3; d_gene: TRBD2; CDR3aa: CSARDQLAGGSDTQYF; CDR3nt: TGCAGTGCTAGAGATCAACTAGCGGGGGGCTCAGATACGCAGTATTTT
abundance: medium-sized; v_gene: TRBV7-9; j_gene: TRBJ2-7; d_gene: TRBD1; CDR3aa: CASSFEFGTGPYEQYF; CDR3nt: TGTGCCAGCAGCTTCGAATTCGGGACAGGGCCCTACGAGCAGTACTTC
abundance: few; v_gene: TRBV15; j_gene: TRBJ1-1; d_gene: .; CDR3aa: CATSRDWGRNTEAFF; CDR3nt: TGTGCCACCAGCAGAGATTGGGGCAGAAACACTGAAGCTTTCTTT
abundance: .; v_gene: TRBV5-8; j_gene: TRBJ1-2; d_gene: TRBD1; CDR3aa: CASTPWGQIYGYTF; CDR3nt: TGTGCCAGCACCCCTTGGGGACAGATCTATGGCTACACCTTC
abundance: .; v_gene: TRBV6-5; j_gene: TRBJ2-5; d_gene: .; CDR3aa: CASRTLAEETQYF; CDR3nt: TGTGCCAGCAGAACCTTAGCGGAAGAGACCCAGTACTTC
abundance: .; v_gene: TRBV13; j_gene: TRBJ1-2; d_gene: .; CDR3aa: CASSLLSLLDVSYTF; CDR3nt: TGTGCCAGCAGCTTACTAAGCCTTTTGGACGTGAGCTACACCTTC
abundance: many; v_gene: TRBV12-3/TRBV12-4; j_gene: TRBJ1-6; d_gene: .; CDR3aa: CASNFGGSPLHF; CDR3nt: TGTGCCAGCAACTTTGGGGGTTCACCCCTCCACTTT
abundance: few; v_gene: TRBV5-6; j_gene: TRBJ1-1; d_gene: TRBD1; CDR3aa: CASSWAGTGVNTEAFF; CDR3nt: TGTGCCAGCAGCTGGGCCGGGACAGGGGTGAACACTGAAGCTTTCTTT
abundance: few; v_gene: TRBV7-2; j_gene: TRBJ1-1; d_gene: TRBD1; CDR3aa: CASSPPGTGGTEAFF; CDR3nt: TGTGCCAGCAGCCCCCCGGGGACAGGGGGAACTGAAGCTTTCTTT
abundance: many; v_gene: TRBV20-1; j_gene: TRBJ1-1; d_gene: .; CDR3aa: CSARGRADTEAFF; CDR3nt: TGCAGTGCCCGGGGTCGGGCCGACACTGAAGCTTTCTTT
abundance: .; v_gene: TRBV7-9; j_gene: TRBJ2-3; d_gene: .; CDR3aa: CASSHLVTGYMTDTQYF; CDR3nt: TGTGCCAGCAGCCACTTGGTTACAGGGTATATGACGGATACGCAGTATTTT
abundance: many; v_gene: TRBV5-1; j_gene: TRBJ2-7; d_gene: .; CDR3aa: CASSLAGTGTYEQYF; CDR3nt: TGCGCCAGCAGCTTGGCAGGTACCGGCACCTACGAGCAGTACTTC
abundance: .; v_gene: TRBV4-2; j_gene: TRBJ2-6; d_gene: .; CDR3aa: CASSQDLDGGSGANVLTF; CDR3nt: TGTGCCAGCAGCCAAGATCTAGACGGCGGCTCTGGGGCCAACGTCCTGACTTTC
abundance: many; v_gene: TRBV3-1; j_gene: TRBJ1-1; d_gene: .; CDR3aa: CASSQARGVMNTEAFF; CDR3nt: TGTGCCAGCAGCCAAGCCAGGGGAGTCATGAACACTGAAGCTTTCTTT
abundance: few; v_gene: TRBV19; j_gene: TRBJ2-1; d_gene: .; CDR3aa: CASSIVGQRYNEQFF; CDR3nt: TGTGCCAGTAGTATAGTAGGACAGAGGTACAATGAGCAGTTCTTC
abundance: many; v_gene: TRBV7-2; j_gene: TRBJ2-7; d_gene: .; CDR3aa: CASSFSRLYEQYF; CDR3nt: TGTGCCAGCAGCTTTTCCCGCCTTTATGAGCAGTACTTC
abundance: many; v_gene: TRBV29-1; j_gene: TRBJ1-1; d_gene: .; CDR3aa: CSGVRNTEAFF; CDR3nt: TGCAGCGGAGTAAGGAACACTGAAGCTTTCTTT
abundance: few; v_gene: TRBV7-2; j_gene: TRBJ1-3; d_gene: TRBD1; CDR3aa: CASSPRTGKNTIYF; CDR3nt: TGTGCCAGCAGCCCCCGGACAGGGAAAAACACCATATATTTT
abundance: .; v_gene: TRBV5-4; j_gene: TRBJ2-3; d_gene: .; CDR3aa: CASRIVSTDTQYF; CDR3nt: TGTGCCAGCAGAATCGTTAGCACAGATACGCAGTATTTT
abundance: few; v_gene: TRBV20-1; j_gene: TRBJ2-1; d_gene: TRBD1; CDR3aa: CSAVHRGTNEQFF; CDR3nt: TGCAGTGCCGTTCACAGGGGCACAAATGAGCAGTTCTTC
abundance: few; v_gene: TRBV12-5; j_gene: TRBJ1-1; d_gene: .; CDR3aa: CASPGAREAFF; CDR3nt: TGTGCTAGTCCGGGGGCGCGAGAAGCTTTCTTT
abundance: many; v_gene: TRBV5-1; j_gene: TRBJ1-1; d_gene: .; CDR3aa: CASSLDAGMNTEAFF; CDR3nt: TGCGCCAGCAGCTTGGATGCAGGGATGAACACTGAAGCTTTCTTT
abundance: .; v_gene: TRBV5-4; j_gene: TRBJ1-5; d_gene: .; CDR3aa: CASSRDHGPQHF; CDR3nt: TGTGCCAGCAGCAGGGATCACGGGCCCCAGCATTTT
abundance: .; v_gene: TRBV10-3; j_gene: TRBJ1-6; d_gene: .; CDR3aa: CAISVQVNSPLHF; CDR3nt: TGTGCCATCAGTGTTCAGGTTAATTCACCCCTCCACTTT
abundance: .; v_gene: TRBV7-9; j_gene: TRBJ1-6; d_gene: .; CDR3aa: CASSLVTRDNSPLHF; CDR3nt: TGTGCCAGCAGCCTCGTGACAAGGGACAATTCACCCCTCCACTTT
abundance: .; v_gene: TRBV7-6; j_gene: TRBJ2-1; d_gene: .; CDR3aa: CASSPKGGPYNEQFF; CDR3nt: TGTGCCAGCAGTCCTAAAGGGGGTCCCTACAATGAGCAGTTCTTC
abundance: few; v_gene: TRBV7-7; j_gene: TRBJ2-7; d_gene: .; CDR3aa: CASSLNGGSVEQYF; CDR3nt: TGTGCTAGCAGCTTGAACGGAGGGTCCGTCGAGCAGTACTTC
abundance: .; v_gene: TRBV5-1; j_gene: TRBJ2-5; d_gene: TRBD1; CDR3aa: CASSLSSTGTGKRTQYF; CDR3nt: TGCGCCAGCAGCTTGTCATCGACCGGGACAGGGAAGAGAACCCAGTACTTC
abundance: few; v_gene: TRBV7-2; j_gene: TRBJ1-6; d_gene: TRBD1; CDR3aa: CASSSPGQGLGRVHF; CDR3nt: TGTGCCAGCAGCTCTCCCGGACAGGGGTTAGGGCGTGTTCACTTT
abundance: .; v_gene: TRBV20-1; j_gene: TRBJ2-7; d_gene: TRBD2; CDR3aa: CSARPVAGGPHEQYF; CDR3nt: TGCAGTGCTAGGCCGGTAGCGGGGGGGCCCCACGAGCAGTACTTC
abundance: few; v_gene: TRBV29-1; j_gene: TRBJ1-1; d_gene: .; CDR3aa: CSVGPEAFF; CDR3nt: TGCAGCGTTGGGCCTGAAGCTTTCTTT
abundance: .; v_gene: TRBV4-2; j_gene: TRBJ2-1; d_gene: TRBD2; CDR3aa: CASSQGTFSGGLYNEQFF; CDR3nt: TGTGCCAGCAGCCAAGGAACCTTCTCGGGGGGACTCTACAATGAGCAGTTCTTC
abundance: few; v_gene: TRBV7-9; j_gene: TRBJ1-4; d_gene: .; CDR3aa: CASSLGARYEKLFF; CDR3nt: TGTGCCAGCAGCTTAGGGGCACGTTATGAAAAACTGTTTTTT
abundance: few; v_gene: TRBV7-9; j_gene: TRBJ2-7; d_gene: .; CDR3aa: CASSFDLTRGGYEQYF; CDR3nt: TGTGCCAGCAGCTTCGACCTTACTAGGGGAGGCTACGAGCAGTACTTC
abundance: large; v_gene: TRBV7-6; j_gene: TRBJ2-2; d_gene: .; CDR3aa: CASSLGMAANTGELFF; CDR3nt: TGTGCCAGCAGCTTAGGGATGGCGGCGAACACCGGGGAGCTGTTTTTT
abundance: many; v_gene: TRBV29-1; j_gene: TRBJ1-2; d_gene: .; CDR3aa: CSAKSVQPLYGYTF; CDR3nt: TGCAGCGCCAAATCGGTCCAGCCCCTCTATGGCTACACCTTC
abundance: .; v_gene: TRBV12-3/TRBV12-4; j_gene: TRBJ2-3; d_gene: .; CDR3aa: CASERDTDTQYF; CDR3nt: TGTGCCAGCGAGAGGGACACAGATACGCAGTATTTT
abundance: many; v_gene: TRBV3-1; j_gene: TRBJ2-1; d_gene: .; CDR3aa: CASSQAGTYNEQFF; CDR3nt: TGTGCCAGCAGCCAGGCGGGGACCTACAATGAGCAGTTCTTC
abundance: .; v_gene: TRBV28; j_gene: TRBJ2-7; d_gene: .; CDR3aa: CASSLRDSLSYEQYF; CDR3nt: TGTGCCAGCAGTTTGCGGGACAGCCTCTCCTACGAGCAGTACTTC
abundance: .; v_gene: TRBV20-1; j_gene: TRBJ2-7; d_gene: TRBD1; CDR3aa: CSATGWDRENEQYF; CDR3nt: TGCAGTGCGACGGGATGGGACAGGGAAAACGAGCAGTACTTC
abundance: .; v_gene: TRBV12-3/TRBV12-4; j_gene: TRBJ2-2; d_gene: TRBD1; CDR3aa: CASSQGITGAGELFF; CDR3nt: TGTGCCAGCAGTCAAGGGATTACAGGGGCCGGGGAGCTGTTTTTT
abundance: many; v_gene: TRBV5-1; j_gene: TRBJ1-1; d_gene: .; CDR3aa: CASSLQQGSTEAFF; CDR3nt: TGCGCCAGCAGCTTGCAGCAGGGGAGCACTGAAGCTTTCTTT
abundance: .; v_gene: TRBV7-6; j_gene: TRBJ1-2; d_gene: .; CDR3aa: CASSLAGRSGNYGYTF; CDR3nt: TGTGCCAGCAGCTTAGCTGGAAGGTCGGGTAACTATGGCTACACCTTC
abundance: few; v_gene: TRBV5-1; j_gene: TRBJ1-2; d_gene: .; CDR3aa: CASSVFGQQNYGYTF; CDR3nt: TGCGCCAGCAGCGTGTTCGGACAGCAAAACTATGGCTACACCTTC
abundance: many; v_gene: TRBV12-3/TRBV12-4; j_gene: TRBJ1-5; d_gene: .; CDR3aa: CASSLAGPGGPQHF; CDR3nt: TGTGCCAGCAGTTTAGCCGGGCCAGGAGGGCCCCAGCATTTT
abundance: .; v_gene: TRBV20-1; j_gene: TRBJ2-3; d_gene: TRBD2; CDR3aa: CSASGGASGSGTQYF; CDR3nt: TGCAGTGCCTCCGGGGGGGCTAGCGGCAGTGGGACGCAGTATTTT
abundance: few; v_gene: TRBV10-2; j_gene: TRBJ1-4; d_gene: .; CDR3aa: CASSESTAGRRLFF; CDR3nt: TGCGCCAGCAGTGAGTCGACGGCTGGTAGGCGGCTGTTTTTT
abundance: .; v_gene: TRBV5-6; j_gene: TRBJ1-5; d_gene: .; CDR3aa: CASSLQRGEPQHF; CDR3nt: TGTGCCAGCAGCTTACAACGGGGAGAGCCCCAGCATTTT
abundance: many; v_gene: TRBV7-2; j_gene: TRBJ2-5; d_gene: TRBD1; CDR3aa: CASSLGQGAETQYF; CDR3nt: TGTGCCAGCAGCTTAGGACAGGGGGCAGAGACCCAGTACTTC
abundance: .; v_gene: TRBV11-1; j_gene: TRBJ2-7; d_gene: TRBD1; CDR3aa: CASSFEQGLSYEQYF; CDR3nt: TGTGCCAGCAGCTTCGAACAGGGGCTCTCCTACGAGCAGTACTTC